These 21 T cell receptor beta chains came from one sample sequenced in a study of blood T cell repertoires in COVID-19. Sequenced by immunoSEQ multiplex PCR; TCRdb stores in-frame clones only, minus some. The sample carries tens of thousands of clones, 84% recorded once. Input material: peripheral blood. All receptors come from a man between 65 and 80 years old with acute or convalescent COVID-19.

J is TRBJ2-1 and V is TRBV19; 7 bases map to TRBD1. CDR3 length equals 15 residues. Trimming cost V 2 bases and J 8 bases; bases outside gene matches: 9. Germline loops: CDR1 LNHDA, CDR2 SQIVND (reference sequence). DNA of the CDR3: TGTGCCAGTAGTATAAAAGGGGGCGCCGGACATGAGCAGTTCTTC. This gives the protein CASSIKGGAGHEQFF.

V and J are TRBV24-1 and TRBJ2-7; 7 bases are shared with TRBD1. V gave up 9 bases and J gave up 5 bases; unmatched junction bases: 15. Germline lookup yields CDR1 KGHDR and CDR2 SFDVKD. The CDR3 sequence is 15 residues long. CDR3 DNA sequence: TGTGCCACCGTCTTAGTGACAGGGATATCCCACGAGCAGTACTTC. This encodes CATVLVTGISHEQYF.

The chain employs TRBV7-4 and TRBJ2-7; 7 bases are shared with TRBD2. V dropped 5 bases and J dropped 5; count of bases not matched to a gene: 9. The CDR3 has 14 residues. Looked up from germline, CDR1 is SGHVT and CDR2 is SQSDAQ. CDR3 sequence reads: CASSPGTGGNEQYF. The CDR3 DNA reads TGTGCCAGCAGCCCCGGGACGGGGGGAAACGAGCAGTACTTC.

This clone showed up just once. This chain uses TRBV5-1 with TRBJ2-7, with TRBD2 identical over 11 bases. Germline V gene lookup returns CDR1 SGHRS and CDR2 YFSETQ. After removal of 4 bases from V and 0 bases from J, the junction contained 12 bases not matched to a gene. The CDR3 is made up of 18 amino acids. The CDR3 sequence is CASSLRTSGQSISYEQYF. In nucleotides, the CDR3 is TGCGCCAGCAGCCTTAGGACTAGCGGGCAATCAATCTCCTACGAGCAGTACTTC.

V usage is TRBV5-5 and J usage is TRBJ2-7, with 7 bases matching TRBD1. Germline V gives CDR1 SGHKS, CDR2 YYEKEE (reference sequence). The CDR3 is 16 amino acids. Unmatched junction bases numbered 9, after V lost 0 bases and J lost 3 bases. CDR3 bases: TGTGCCAGCAGCTTGGCGAGAGGGACAGCTTACTACGAGCAGTACTTC. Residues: CASSLARGTAYYEQYF.

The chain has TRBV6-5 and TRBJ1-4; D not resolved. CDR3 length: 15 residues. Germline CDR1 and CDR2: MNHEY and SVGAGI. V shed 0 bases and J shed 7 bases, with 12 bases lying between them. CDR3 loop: CASSYSTARSEKLFF. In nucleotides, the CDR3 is TGTGCCAGCAGTTACTCTACGGCCCGGAGTGAAAAACTGTTTTTT.

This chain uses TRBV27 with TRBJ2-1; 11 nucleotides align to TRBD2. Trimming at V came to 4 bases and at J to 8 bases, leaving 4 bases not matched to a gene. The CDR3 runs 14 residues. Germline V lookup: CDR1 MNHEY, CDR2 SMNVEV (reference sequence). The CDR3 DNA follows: TGTGCCAGCAGTTCCCGGACTAGCGGGCATGAGCAGTTCTTC. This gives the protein CASSSRTSGHEQFF.

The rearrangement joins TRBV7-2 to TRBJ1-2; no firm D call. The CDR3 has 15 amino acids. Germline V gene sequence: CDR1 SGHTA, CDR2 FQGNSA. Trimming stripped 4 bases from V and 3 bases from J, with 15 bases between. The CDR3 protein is CASSSWAIGDYGYTF. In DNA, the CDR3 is TGTGCCAGCAGCTCATGGGCCATCGGCGACTATGGCTACACCTTC.

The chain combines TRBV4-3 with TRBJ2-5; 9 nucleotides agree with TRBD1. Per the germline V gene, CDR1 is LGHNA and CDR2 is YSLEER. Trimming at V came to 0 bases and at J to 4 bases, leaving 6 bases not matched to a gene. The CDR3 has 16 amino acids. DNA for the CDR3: TGCGCCAGCAGCCAAGATAGCGGACAGGGGAGAGAGACCCAGTACTTC. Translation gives CASSQDSGQGRETQYF.

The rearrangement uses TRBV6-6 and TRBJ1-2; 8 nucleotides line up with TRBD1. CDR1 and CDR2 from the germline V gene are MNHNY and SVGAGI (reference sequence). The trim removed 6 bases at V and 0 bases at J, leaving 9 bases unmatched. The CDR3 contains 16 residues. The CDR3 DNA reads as TGTGCCAGCAGAGCTACAGGGGGAAGAGCTAACTATGGCTACACCTTC. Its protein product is CASRATGGRANYGYTF.

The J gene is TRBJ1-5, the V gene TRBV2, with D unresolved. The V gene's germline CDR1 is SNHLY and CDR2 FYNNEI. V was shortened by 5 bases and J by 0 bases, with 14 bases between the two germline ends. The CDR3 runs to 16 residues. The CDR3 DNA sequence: TGTGCCAGCAGTATAGAACAGACCTATAGCAATCAGCCCCAGCATTTT. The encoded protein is CASSIEQTYSNQPQHF.

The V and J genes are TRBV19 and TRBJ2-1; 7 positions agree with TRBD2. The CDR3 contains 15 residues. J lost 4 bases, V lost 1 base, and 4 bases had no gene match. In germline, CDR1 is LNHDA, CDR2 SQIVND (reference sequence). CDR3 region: CASSIVAGEYNEQFF. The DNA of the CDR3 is TGTGCCAGTAGTATAGTTGCGGGGGAGTACAATGAGCAGTTCTTC.

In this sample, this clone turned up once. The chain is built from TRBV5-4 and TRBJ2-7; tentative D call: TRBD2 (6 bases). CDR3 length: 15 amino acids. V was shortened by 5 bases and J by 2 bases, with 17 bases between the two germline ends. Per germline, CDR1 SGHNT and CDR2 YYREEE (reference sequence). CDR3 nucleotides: TGTGCCAGCAGGCCTGGTGGGGGGATGGCCTACGAGCAGTACTTC. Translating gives CASRPGGGMAYEQYF. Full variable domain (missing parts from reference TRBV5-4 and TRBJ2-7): ETGVTQSPTHLIKTRGQQVTLRCSSQSGHNTVSWYQQALGQGPQFIFQYYREEENGRGNFPPRFSGLQFPNYSSELNVNALELDDSALYLCASRPGGGMAYEQYFGPGTRLTVT.

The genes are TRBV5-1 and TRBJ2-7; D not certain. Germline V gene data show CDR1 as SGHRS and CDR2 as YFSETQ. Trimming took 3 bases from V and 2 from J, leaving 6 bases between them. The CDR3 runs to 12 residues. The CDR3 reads CASSSPAYEQYF. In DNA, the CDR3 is TGCGCCAGCAGCTCCCCCGCCTACGAGCAGTACTTC.

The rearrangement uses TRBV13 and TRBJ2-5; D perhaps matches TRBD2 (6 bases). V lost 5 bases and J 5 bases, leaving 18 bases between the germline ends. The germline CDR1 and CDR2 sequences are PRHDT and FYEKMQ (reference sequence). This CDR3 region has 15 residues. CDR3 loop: CASSPVGSGVETQYF. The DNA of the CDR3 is TGTGCCAGCAGCCCCGTTGGGTCGGGAGTGGAGACCCAGTACTTC.

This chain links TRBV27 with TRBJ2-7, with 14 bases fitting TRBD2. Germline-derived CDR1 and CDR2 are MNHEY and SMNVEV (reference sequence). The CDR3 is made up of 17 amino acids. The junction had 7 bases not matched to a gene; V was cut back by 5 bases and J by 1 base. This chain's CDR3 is CASSDGLAGGRSYEQYF. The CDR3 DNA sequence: TGTGCCAGCAGTGACGGACTAGCGGGGGGACGTTCCTACGAGCAGTACTTC.

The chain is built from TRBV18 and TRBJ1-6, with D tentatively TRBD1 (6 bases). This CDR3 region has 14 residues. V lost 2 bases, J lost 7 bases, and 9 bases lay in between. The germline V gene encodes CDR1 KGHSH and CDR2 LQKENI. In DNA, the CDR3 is TGTGCCAGCTCACCAAACCAGGGGAATTCACCCCTCCACTTT. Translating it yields CASSPNQGNSPLHF.

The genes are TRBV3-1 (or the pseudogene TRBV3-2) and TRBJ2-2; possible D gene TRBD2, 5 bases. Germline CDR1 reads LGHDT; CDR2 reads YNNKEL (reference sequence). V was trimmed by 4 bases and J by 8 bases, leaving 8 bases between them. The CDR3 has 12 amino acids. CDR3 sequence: CASSLREGELFF. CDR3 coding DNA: TGTGCCAGCAGCCTCCGGGAAGGGGAGCTGTTTTTT.

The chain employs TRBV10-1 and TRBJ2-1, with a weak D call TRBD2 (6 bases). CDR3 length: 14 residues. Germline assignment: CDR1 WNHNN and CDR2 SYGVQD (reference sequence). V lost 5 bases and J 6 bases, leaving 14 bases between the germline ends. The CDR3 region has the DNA TGCGCCAGCAGTCCCCTCGGGAGCGGCAATGAGCAGTTCTTC. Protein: CASSPLGSGNEQFF.

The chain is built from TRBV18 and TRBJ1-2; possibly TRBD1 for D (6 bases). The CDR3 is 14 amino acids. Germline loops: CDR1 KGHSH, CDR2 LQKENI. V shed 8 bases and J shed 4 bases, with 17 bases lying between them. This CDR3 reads CASAPLSQGYGYTF. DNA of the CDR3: TGTGCCAGCGCCCCTCTTTCACAGGGCTATGGCTACACCTTC.

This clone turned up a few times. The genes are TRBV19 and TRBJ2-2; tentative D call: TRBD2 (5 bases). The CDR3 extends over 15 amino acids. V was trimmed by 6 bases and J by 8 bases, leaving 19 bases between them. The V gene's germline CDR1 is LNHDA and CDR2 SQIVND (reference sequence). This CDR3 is CASRNPGLPRGELFF. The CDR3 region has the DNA TGTGCCAGTAGAAACCCCGGACTTCCTAGGGGGGAGCTGTTTTTT.